The 6 T cell receptor beta chains below come from one sample, sequenced in a study of blood T cell repertoires in COVID-19. Clones were read by immunoSEQ multiplex PCR, and TCRdb kept only the in-frame ones, dropping some. There are under 95,000 clones in the sample; around nine tenths occur only once, and 5.4% lies in the top ten. The sample taken for sequencing was peripheral blood. Receptors were obtained from a man aged 60-69 years with acute or convalescent COVID-19.

This chain connects TRBV6-6 to TRBJ2-5, with 7 bases fitting TRBD1. Germline lookup yields CDR1 MNHNY and CDR2 SVGAGI (reference sequence). After removal of 6 bases from V and 5 bases from J, the junction contained 9 bases not matched to a gene. The CDR3 is 14 amino acids. CDR3 sequence reads: CASRSRQGRETQYF. In DNA, the CDR3 is TGTGCCAGCAGGTCTCGACAGGGCAGGGAGACCCAGTACTTC.

The chain employs TRBV19 and TRBJ1-4, with D possibly matching TRBD1 (6 bases). V was cut by 4 bases and J by 4 bases, with 16 bases left in between. The CDR3 is 16 amino acids. The germline V gene has CDR1 LNHDA and CDR2 SQIVND (reference sequence). The CDR3 DNA is TGTGCCAGTAGTACCCCAACAGGGAGGGGTAATGAAAAACTGTTTTTT. It encodes CASSTPTGRGNEKLFF.

J is TRBJ2-3 and V is TRBV4-3, with a possible D match to TRBD2 (5 bases). Trimming took off 4 bases at V and 0 bases at J, with 14 bases between the two ends. Germline V gives CDR1 LGHNA, CDR2 YSLEER. This CDR3 is 16 amino acids long. This CDR3 reads CASSPNRAGSTDTQYF. Written as DNA, the CDR3 is TGCGCCAGCAGCCCGAATAGGGCGGGTAGCACAGATACGCAGTATTTT.

This chain connects TRBV11-2 to TRBJ1-1, with 11 bases aligning to TRBD1. Germline loops: CDR1 SGHAT, CDR2 FQNNGV. The CDR3 spans 15 residues. V was clipped by 1 base and J by 5 bases; unmatched bases: 3. CDR3 bases: TGTGCCAGCAGCTTAGTGAGGGACAGGGGGACTGAAGCTTTCTTT. Translated: CASSLVRDRGTEAFF.

The CDR3 DNA sequence: TGTGCCAGCTCAAACAGACAGGGTGGAACTGAAGCTTTCTTT. This encodes CASSNRQGGTEAFF. The genes are TRBV18 and TRBJ1-1, with 7 bases identical to TRBD1. J was trimmed by 5 bases and V by 5 bases; bases with no gene match: 8. The CDR3 spans 14 residues. Germline V gives CDR1 KGHSH, CDR2 LQKENI.

The chain combines TRBV19 with TRBJ1-5; D is possibly TRBD1 (6 bases). The CDR3 contains 15 residues. V was clipped by 2 bases and J by 5 bases, with 13 bases between them. Per germline, CDR1 LNHDA and CDR2 SQIVND (reference sequence). The CDR3 region is CASSISGGAHQPQHF. CDR3 nucleotide sequence: TGTGCCAGTAGTATATCGGGGGGCGCACATCAGCCCCAGCATTTT.